This is a list of T cell receptor beta chains from one sample in a study of cytotoxic CD8 clonotypes in ibrutinib-treated CLL. Using immunoSEQ multiplex PCR, the repertoire was profiled, and TCRdb retains in-frame clones only, with some absent. The sample yields 150,000 or so clones, about four fifths seen once. The sequences come from PBMCs, collected after 12 months of ibrutinib treatment. Source of these receptors: a human donor with chronic lymphocytic leukemia. Each CDR3 is given without its conserved first and last residue. Only part of the rows carry a size: once, few, many, or a class if the clone is expanded.

TRBJ2-3 | TRBV4-1 | once | ASSQGGTSAKRGFTDTQY
TRBJ1-2 | TRBV2 | - | ASSVLQEAGYT
TRBJ1-2 | TRBV7-2 | few | ASSLVLDTYGYT
TRBJ2-1 | TRBV9 | - | ASSKKTSGSYNEQF
TRBJ2-7 | TRBV7-9 | - | ASRDWGDYEQY
TRBJ2-2 | TRBV11-2 | - | ASSQVQRAYTGELF
TRBJ2-5 | TRBV20-1 | - | SAILQETQY
TRBJ2-1 | TRBV11-2 | - | ASRTLSGRANNEQF
TRBJ2-1 | TRBV7-9 | - | ASSWRLAGVVNEQF
TRBJ2-3 | TRBV27 | - | ASSLSPGTGVVDTQY
TRBJ1-1 | TRBV2 | - | ASSTGQGLNTEAF
TRBJ1-3 | TRBV9 | - | ASSVLGGASGNTIY
TRBJ2-5 | TRBV15 | - | ATSRRFGTSGETQY
TRBJ2-7 | TRBV5-5 | - | ASSSGTGAYEQY
TRBJ1-2 | TRBV2 | - | ASSEARPGAYGYT
TRBJ2-1 | TRBV12-5 | once | ASVLGGSYNEQF
TRBJ2-1 | TRBV6-1 | - | ASSVLAGGYNEQF
TRBJ2-5 | TRBV29-1 | - | SVHTPGRFNRGTQY
TRBJ1-2 | TRBV25-1 | - | ASSDLSAYSYGYT